This passage covers 3 T cell receptor beta chains from one sample sequenced in a study of lymphopenia after photon versus proton radiotherapy. The table came from immunoSEQ multiplex PCR; TCRdb's copy has only in-frame clones and leaves some out. The sample shows approximately 7,300 clones, about 92% of them seen only once. This material consisted of peripheral blood, taken from a patient treated with photon-based radiotherapy. These receptors originate from a woman aged 45-65 years with cholangiocarcinoma.

The chain employs TRBV4-3 and TRBJ1-2; D is unclear. Trimming took 5 bases from V and 4 from J, leaving 38 bases between them. Germline lookup yields CDR1 LGHNA and CDR2 YSLEER. CDR3 size: 22 residues. In DNA form, the CDR3 reads TGCGCCAGCAGCGAGTGCCCGACGTCGAAAGACCTATGGCGTCGAAAGACCTATGGCTACACCTTC. It encodes CASSECPTSKDLWRRKTYGYTF.

V and J are TRBV18 and TRBJ2-3; 9 nucleotides align to TRBD1. CDR3 length: 19 residues. V shed 5 bases and J 11 bases; nucleotides not matched to a gene: 26. Germline V gene sequence: CDR1 KGHSH, CDR2 LQKENI. The CDR3 nucleotides are TGTGCCAGCTCAACCCGGGACAGGGATCTGATATCCCCGTTTTTCGGGCAGTATTTT. This gives the protein CASSTRDRDLISPFFGQYF.

This clone was seen a few times. CDR3 nucleotides: TGTGCCAGTAGTAAGGGACAGGGGAATGTCCAGCCCCAGCATTTT. This codes for CASSKGQGNVQPQHF. The rearrangement uses TRBV19 and TRBJ1-5; 10 bases are shared with TRBD1. Trimming cost V 4 bases and J 7 bases; bases outside gene matches: 7. Germline CDR1 reads LNHDA; CDR2 reads SQIVND (reference sequence). CDR3 length: 15 residues.